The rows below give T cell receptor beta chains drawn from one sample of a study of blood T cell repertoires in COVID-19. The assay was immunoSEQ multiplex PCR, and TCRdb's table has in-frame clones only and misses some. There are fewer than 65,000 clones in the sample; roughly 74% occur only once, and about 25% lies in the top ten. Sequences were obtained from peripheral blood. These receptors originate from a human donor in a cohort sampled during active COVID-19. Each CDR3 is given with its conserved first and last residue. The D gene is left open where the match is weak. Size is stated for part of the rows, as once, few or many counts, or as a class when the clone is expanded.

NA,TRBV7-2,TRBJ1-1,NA,CASSTRTENTEAFF,TGTGCCAGCAGCACCCGGACAGAGAACACTGAAGCTTTCTTT
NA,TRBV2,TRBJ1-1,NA,CASSGVGTEAFF,TGTGCCTCGAGCGGGGTGGGCACTGAAGCTTTCTTT
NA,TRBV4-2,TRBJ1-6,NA,CASSQDRGATYNSPLHF,TGTGCCAGCAGCCAAGATCGGGGGGCTACCTATAATTCACCCCTCCACTTT
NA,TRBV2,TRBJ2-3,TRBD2,CASREAGGTDTQYF,TGTGCCAGCAGGGAAGCGGGGGGAACAGATACGCAGTATTTT
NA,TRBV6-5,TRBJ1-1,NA,CASSWSRRGDTEAFF,TGTGCCAGCAGTTGGAGCCGCAGGGGAGACACTGAAGCTTTCTTT
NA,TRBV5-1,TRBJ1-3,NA,CASSLAPDRFSGNTIYF,TGCGCCAGCAGCTTGGCCCCGGACAGATTCTCTGGAAACACCATATATTTT
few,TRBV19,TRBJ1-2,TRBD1,CASSIAGGTGGIYGYTF,TGTGCCAGTAGCATTGCAGGAGGGACAGGGGGCATCTATGGCTACACCTTC
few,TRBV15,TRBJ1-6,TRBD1,CATSLRDRGRSPLHF,TGTGCCACCAGCCTCCGGGACAGGGGAAGATCACCCCTCCACTTT
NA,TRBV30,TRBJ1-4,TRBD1,CAWSSMGTANEKLFF,TGTGCCTGGAGTTCGATGGGGACAGCTAATGAAAAACTGTTTTTT
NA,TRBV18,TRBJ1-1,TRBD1,CASSPGQGRAEAFF,TGTGCCAGCTCACCCGGACAGGGGAGGGCTGAAGCTTTCTTT